This is a list of T cell receptor beta chains from one sample in a study of Graves' ophthalmopathy and Graves' hyperthyroidism. One entry per CDR3 protein results from TCRdb running MiXCR on the multiplex PCR reads. The repertoire consists of around 1,000,000 distinct CDR3 sequences, with roughly 35% occurring once and the leading ten covering over 8.5%. Sequencing was performed on peripheral blood or thyroid tissue (not recorded which). These receptors all come from an adult man with Graves' hyperthyroidism. Both conserved end residues are part of each CDR3. D genes are given only for firm matches. Not every row has a clone size; where given, it reads once, few, many or a size class.

TRBJ1-2 | TRBV24-1 | . | many | CATSDGSTETYGYTF | TGTGCCACCAGTGATGGGTCTACAGAAACCTATGGCTACACCTTC
TRBJ1-2 | TRBV10-3 | . | many | CATMGTPSNYGYTF | TGTGCCACCATGGGGACACCTTCCAACTATGGCTACACCTTC
TRBJ1-6 | TRBV7-9 | . | . | CASSLGRPLHF | TGTGCCAGCAGCTTGGGAAGACCCCTCCACTTT
TRBJ2-7 | TRBV19 | . | many | CASSPAGIKTYEQYF | TGTGCCAGTAGCCCCGCAGGGATCAAAACCTACGAGCAGTACTTC
TRBJ1-2 | TRBV4-1 | . | many | CASSQGANYGYTF | TGTGCCAGCAGTCAAGGGGCTAACTATGGCTACACCTTC
TRBJ1-1 | TRBV2 | . | . | CASSWVRRVGTEAFF | TGTGCCAGCAGTTGGGTCAGACGGGTGGGCACTGAAGCTTTCTTT
TRBJ1-2 | TRBV20-1 | TRBD1 | . | CSAGDRGTLNYGYTF | TGCAGTGCTGGGGACAGGGGAACTCTAAACTATGGCTACACCTTC
TRBJ2-5 | TRBV25-1 | . | few | CASSDRHNQETQYF | TGTGCCAGCAGTGATCGGCACAACCAAGAGACCCAGTACTTC
TRBJ1-3 | TRBV10-2 | TRBD1 | few | CASSEGTGAGNTIYF | TGCGCCAGCAGTGAGGGCACAGGGGCTGGAAACACCATATATTTT
TRBJ2-7 | TRBV28 | TRBD1 | . | CASSFPRTGTYEQYF | TGTGCCAGCAGTTTTCCCCGGACAGGGACCTACGAGCAGTACTTC
TRBJ1-5 | TRBV6-5 | . | many | CASSRRANQPQHF | TGTGCCAGCAGCCGCAGGGCAAATCAGCCCCAGCATTTT
TRBJ1-5 | TRBV27 | . | . | CASSFGGRDINQPQHF | TGTGCCAGCAGTTTTGGGGGGCGGGATATCAATCAGCCCCAGCATTTT
TRBJ1-1 | TRBV7-9 | . | few | CASTITPPGQGFEAFF | TGTGCCAGCACGATCACTCCACCGGGCCAGGGTTTTGAAGCTTTCTTT
TRBJ1-1 | TRBV7-9 | . | . | CASSLDLGLGTEAFF | TGTGCCAGCAGCTTGGATTTGGGCTTGGGCACTGAAGCTTTCTTT
TRBJ1-1 | TRBV14 | . | many | CASSQSSRMNTEAFF | TGTGCCAGCAGCCAAAGCAGCAGGATGAACACTGAAGCTTTCTTT
TRBJ2-5 | TRBV6-5 | . | . | CASSDRGAPRKETQYF | TGTGCCAGCAGTGACCGCGGGGCGCCCCGCAAGGAGACCCAGTACTTC
TRBJ1-5 | TRBV10-3 | . | many | CAISDPGVVGQPQHF | TGTGCCATCAGTGACCCAGGGGTCGTGGGTCAGCCCCAGCATTTT
TRBJ2-5 | TRBV25-1 | . | . | CASTNMGPQYF | TGTGCCAGCACCAACATGGGCCCCCAGTACTTC
TRBJ2-2 | TRBV2 | . | many | CASTVRGAGELFF | TGTGCCAGCACGGTCAGGGGGGCCGGGGAGCTGTTTTTT
TRBJ1-1 | TRBV6-6 | . | many | CASGQALSTEAFF | TGTGCCAGCGGCCAGGCCCTCAGCACTGAAGCTTTCTTT
TRBJ2-7 | TRBV12-3/TRBV12-4 | . | many | CASTPDSSYEQYF | TGTGCCAGCACACCGGACAGCTCCTACGAGCAGTACTTC
TRBJ1-6 | TRBV9 | TRBD1 | few | CASSQVPGGRDSPLHF | TGTGCCAGCAGCCAAGTGCCAGGGGGAAGGGATTCACCCCTCCACTTT
TRBJ2-5 | TRBV6-2/TRBV6-3 | TRBD1 | . | CASSGQGAGEGGRAAAQYF | TGTGCCAGCAGCGGACAGGGGGCCGGTGAAGGCGGGAGGGCCGCCGCCCAGTACTTC
TRBJ1-5 | TRBV7-9 | . | many | CASSLDGTHNQPQHF | TGTGCCAGCAGCTTGGATGGGACTCATAATCAGCCCCAGCATTTT
TRBJ1-5 | TRBV7-9 | . | many | CASSKGEDQPQHF | TGTGCCAGCAGCAAGGGGGAAGATCAGCCCCAGCATTTT
TRBJ2-7 | TRBV20-1 | . | few | CSATGPRGSYEQYF | TGCAGTGCTACCGGACCTCGGGGCTCCTACGAGCAGTACTTC
TRBJ2-5 | TRBV7-3 | TRBD2 | many | CASSLSGGSGGETQYF | TGTGCCAGCAGCTTATCGGGCGGGAGCGGTGGAGAGACCCAGTACTTC
TRBJ2-7 | TRBV9 | TRBD1 | . | CASSVGGQGAGEQYF | TGTGCCAGCAGCGTAGGGGGACAGGGGGCTGGGGAGCAGTACTTC
TRBJ2-7 | TRBV5-1 | . | . | CASSLEARRREQYF | TGCGCCAGCAGCTTGGAGGCAAGGAGGCGCGAGCAGTACTTC
TRBJ1-1 | TRBV6-4 | TRBD1 | . | CASRPLWDRNTEAFF | TGTGCCAGCAGACCCCTCTGGGACAGAAACACTGAAGCTTTCTTT
TRBJ2-5 | TRBV2 | TRBD1 | . | CASSWDRGWETQYF | TGTGCCAGCAGTTGGGACAGGGGGTGGGAGACCCAGTACTTC
TRBJ2-5 | TRBV10-3 | TRBD2 | once | CAIGTSGGLETQYF | TGTGCCATCGGGACTAGCGGGGGACTAGAGACCCAGTACTTC
TRBJ2-5 | TRBV10-3 | TRBD2 | many | CAISGSGMETQYF | TGTGCCATCAGTGGGAGCGGGATGGAGACCCAGTACTTC
TRBJ2-7 | TRBV4-2 | . | . | CASSQDRGRGGEQYF | TGTGCCAGCAGCCAAGATCGTGGCAGGGGAGGCGAGCAGTACTTC
TRBJ2-7 | TRBV7-2 | TRBD1 | many | CASSLGGRGRGYEQYF | TGTGCCAGCAGCTTAGGAGGTAGGGGGCGAGGCTACGAGCAGTACTTC
TRBJ1-3 | TRBV20-1 | TRBD1 | . | CSARDPAGGIRDTIYF | TGCAGTGCTAGAGATCCTGCAGGGGGCATTCGGGACACCATATATTTT
TRBJ1-1 | TRBV27 | . | few | CASRPEGRNTEAFF | TGTGCCAGCAGGCCCGAGGGAAGGAACACTGAAGCTTTCTTT
TRBJ1-4 | TRBV29-1 | TRBD1 | many | CSVRGTVTNNEKLFF | TGCAGCGTTCGGGGGACAGTAACCAATAATGAAAAACTGTTTTTT
TRBJ1-2 | TRBV29-1 | . | few | CSVNPQDAIYGYTF | TGCAGCGTTAACCCCCAGGACGCCATCTATGGCTACACCTTC